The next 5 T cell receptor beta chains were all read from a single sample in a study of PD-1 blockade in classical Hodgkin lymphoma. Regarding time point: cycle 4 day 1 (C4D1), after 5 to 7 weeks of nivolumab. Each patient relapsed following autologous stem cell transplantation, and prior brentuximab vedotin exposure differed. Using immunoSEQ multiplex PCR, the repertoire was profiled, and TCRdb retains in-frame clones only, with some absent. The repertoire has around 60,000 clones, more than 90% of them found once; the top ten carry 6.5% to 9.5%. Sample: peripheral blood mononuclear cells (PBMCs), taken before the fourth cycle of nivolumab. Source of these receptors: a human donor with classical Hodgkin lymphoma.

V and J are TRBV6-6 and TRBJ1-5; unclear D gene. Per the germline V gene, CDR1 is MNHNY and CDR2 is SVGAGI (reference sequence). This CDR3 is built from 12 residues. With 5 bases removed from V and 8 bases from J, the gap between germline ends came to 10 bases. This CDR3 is CASSRSGEPQHF. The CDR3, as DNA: TGTGCCAGCAGTCGAAGTGGAGAGCCCCAGCATTTT.

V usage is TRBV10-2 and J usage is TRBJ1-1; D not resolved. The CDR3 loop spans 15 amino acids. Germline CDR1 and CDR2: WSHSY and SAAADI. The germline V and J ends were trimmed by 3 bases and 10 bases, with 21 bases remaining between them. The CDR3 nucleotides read TGCGCCAGCAGTGACCCTCTTGATAACGGGCGCCGAGCTTTCTTT. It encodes CASSDPLDNGRRAFF.

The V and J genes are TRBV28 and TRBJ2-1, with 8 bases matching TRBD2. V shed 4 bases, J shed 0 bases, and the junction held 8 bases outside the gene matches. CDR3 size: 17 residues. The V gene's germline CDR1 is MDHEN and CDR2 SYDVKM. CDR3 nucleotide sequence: TGTGCCAGCAGTTCAATAGCGGGGCTTAGCTCCTACAATGAGCAGTTCTTC. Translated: CASSSIAGLSSYNEQFF.

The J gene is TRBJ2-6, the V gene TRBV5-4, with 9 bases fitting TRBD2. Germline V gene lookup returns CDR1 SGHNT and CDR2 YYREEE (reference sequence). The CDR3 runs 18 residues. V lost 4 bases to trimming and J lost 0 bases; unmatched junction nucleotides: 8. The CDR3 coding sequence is TGTGCCAGCAGCCCCCCTCGCGGGGGGGCCTCTGGGGCCAACGTCCTGACTTTC. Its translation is CASSPPRGGASGANVLTF.

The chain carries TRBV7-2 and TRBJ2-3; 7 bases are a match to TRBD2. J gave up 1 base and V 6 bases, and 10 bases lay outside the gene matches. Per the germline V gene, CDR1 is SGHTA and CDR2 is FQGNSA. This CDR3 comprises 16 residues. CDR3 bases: TGTGCCAGCAGGGCCGCGGGAGTGGGGGGCACAGATACGCAGTATTTT. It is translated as CASRAAGVGGTDTQYF.